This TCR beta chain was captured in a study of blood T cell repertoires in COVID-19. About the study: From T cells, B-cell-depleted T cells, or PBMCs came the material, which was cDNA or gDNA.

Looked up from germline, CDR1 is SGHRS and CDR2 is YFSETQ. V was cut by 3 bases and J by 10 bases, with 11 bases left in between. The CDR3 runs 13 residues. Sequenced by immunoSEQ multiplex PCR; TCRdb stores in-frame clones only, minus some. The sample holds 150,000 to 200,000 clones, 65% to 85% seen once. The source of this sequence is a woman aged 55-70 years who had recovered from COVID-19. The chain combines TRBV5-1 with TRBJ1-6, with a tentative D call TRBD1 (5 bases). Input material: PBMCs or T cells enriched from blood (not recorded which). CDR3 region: CASSSDRSSPLHF. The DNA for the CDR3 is TGCGCCAGCAGCTCTGACAGATCCTCACCCCTCCACTTT.